The 27 T cell receptor beta chains presented below share a single source sample, sequenced in a study of blood T cell repertoires in COVID-19. TCRdb's copy holds only in-frame clones and misses some; the assay was immunoSEQ multiplex PCR. The data contain some 65,000 clones, about 86% of them singletons. The sample taken for sequencing was peripheral blood. These receptor sequences come from a man between 40 and 49 years old with COVID-19, enrolled during active disease.

The chain employs TRBV5-6 and TRBJ1-6, with 9 bases fitting TRBD1. V shed 1 base, J shed 7 bases, and the junction held 9 bases outside the gene matches. The CDR3 is 17 residues long. The germline V gene encodes CDR1 SGHDT and CDR2 YYEEEE. The CDR3 DNA follows: TGTGCCAGCAGCTTGCCCCGGGGACAGGGAGACAATTCACCCCTCCACTTT. Encoded protein: CASSLPRGQGDNSPLHF.

In DNA form, the CDR3 reads TGTGCCAGCAGCCGACAGGGGGCGCGGACAGATACGCAGTATTTT. It encodes CASSRQGARTDTQYF. This rearrangement joins TRBV2 to TRBJ2-3, with 10 bases identical to TRBD1. With V trimmed by 6 bases and J by 3 bases, 6 bases remained unmatched. Germline V gene lookup returns CDR1 SNHLY and CDR2 FYNNEI. The CDR3 contains 15 residues.

This chain connects TRBV12-3 or TRBV12-4 to TRBJ2-7; D not resolved. Trimming cost V 4 bases and J 3 bases, with 4 bases left between them. The CDR3 has 11 residues. The chain's CDR3 is CASSSRYEQYF. The CDR3 DNA reads TGTGCCAGCAGTTCTCGCTACGAGCAGTACTTC.

The chain joins TRBV5-1 to TRBJ2-1; 11 bases are shared with TRBD1. Germline CDR1 SGHRS, CDR2 YFSETQ. The V gene end was trimmed by 4 bases and the J gene end by 8 bases; junction bases not matched to a gene: 8. CDR3 length: 15 residues. CDR3 residues: CASSHGQGASDEQFF. As DNA, the CDR3 is TGCGCCAGCAGCCACGGACAGGGGGCATCGGATGAGCAGTTCTTC. Full variable domain (missing parts from reference TRBV5-1 and TRBJ2-1): KAGVTQTPRYLIKTRGQQVTLSCSPISGHRSVSWYQQTPGQGLQFLFEYFSETQRNKGNFPGRFSGRQFSNSRSEMNVSTLELGDSALYLCASSHGQGASDEQFFGPGTRLTVL.

V and J are TRBV6-4 and TRBJ1-3; D call uncertain. In germline, CDR1 is MRHNA, CDR2 SNTAGT. The V and J ends lost 6 bases and 0 bases respectively, with 15 bases between them. The CDR3 extends over 16 amino acids. CDR3 bases: TGTGCCAGCAGACCCGCTTACTCGCACTCTGGAAACACCATATATTTT. The encoded protein is CASRPAYSHSGNTIYF.

The genes are TRBV12-2 and TRBJ1-1. TRBV12-2 is an annotated pseudogene. The CDR3 spans 13 residues. The CDR3 protein is CASRLGPGFRAFF. DNA for the CDR3: TGTGCAAGTCGCTTAGGGCCGGGGTTCAGGGCTTTCTTT.

V and J are TRBV6-1 and TRBJ1-2; 9 nucleotides line up with TRBD1. Germline V gene lookup returns CDR1 MNHNS and CDR2 SASEGT. Trimming at V came to 1 base and at J to 0 bases, leaving 0 bases not matched to a gene. The CDR3 length is 15 residues. The CDR3: CASSEGTGANYGYTF. In DNA, the CDR3 is TGTGCCAGCAGTGAAGGGACAGGGGCTAACTATGGCTACACCTTC.

This clone was found a few times. J is TRBJ1-1 and V is TRBV20-1; D is perhaps TRBD1 (6 bases). CDR1 and CDR2 (germline): DFQATT, SNEGSKA (reference sequence). Trimming cost V 3 bases and J 5 bases, with 16 bases left between them. This CDR3 spans 14 amino acids. The CDR3, as DNA: TGCAGTGCTAGTGAGGGGGGGGGAGGAACTGAAGCTTTCTTT. It is translated as CSASEGGGGTEAFF.

In its sample, this clone was seen once. This sequence joins TRBV10-3 and TRBJ1-2, with D possibly TRBD1 on 6 matching bases. V was pared by 2 bases and J by 5 bases, with 12 bases between. The V gene's germline CDR1 is ENHRY and CDR2 SYGVKD. CDR3 length: 14 residues. The CDR3 DNA reads as TGTGCCATCAGTGAGCCATACCAGGGGTATGGCTACACCTTC. Translation gives CAISEPYQGYGYTF.

This clone appeared once. V is TRBV10-3 and J is TRBJ1-1; 8 nucleotides line up with TRBD1. The V gene end was trimmed by 7 bases and the J gene end by 5 bases; junction bases not matched to a gene: 6. Germline CDR1 reads ENHRY; CDR2 reads SYGVKD. The CDR3 runs to 13 residues. The CDR3 nucleotides read TGTGCCATCACCCGACAGGGGACGACTGAAGCTTTCTTT. This gives the protein CAITRQGTTEAFF.

V and J are TRBV28 and TRBJ2-2, with TRBD2 identical over 13 bases. Germline-derived CDR1 and CDR2 are MDHEN and SYDVKM. The CDR3 runs to 16 residues. V lost 5 bases to trimming and J lost 7 bases; unmatched junction nucleotides: 7. The CDR3 loop reads CASSIGLAGVIGELFF. The CDR3 bases are TGTGCCAGCAGTATAGGACTAGCGGGGGTGATCGGGGAGCTGTTTTTT.

The chain combines TRBV6-5 with TRBJ2-3; a possible D gene is TRBD2 (7 bases). The V gene's germline CDR1 is MNHEY and CDR2 SVGAGI. There are 15 residues in the CDR3. Between the trimmed V and J ends, which lost 4 bases and 6 bases, there was a span of 17 bases. The CDR3 loop is CASSSAGAEGDTQYF. In nucleotides, the CDR3 is TGTGCCAGCAGTTCCGCGGGGGCGGAGGGGGATACGCAGTATTTT.

This clone appeared a few times. The chain joins TRBV3-1 (or the pseudogene TRBV3-2) to TRBJ2-5; 7 nucleotides line up with TRBD2. After removal of 1 base from V and 4 bases from J, the junction contained 6 bases not matched to a gene. The CDR3 covers 15 residues. Germline V gene data show CDR1 as LGHDT and CDR2 as YNNKEL (reference sequence). CDR3 in DNA: TGTGCCAGCAGCCAAGGGGCTAGCGGAATAGAGACCCAGTACTTC. Translating gives CASSQGASGIETQYF.

The CDR3 DNA reads as TGTGCCAGCAGTCCCGGGGGGAGCTCCTACAATGAGCAGTTCTTC. This gives the protein CASSPGGSSYNEQFF. V usage is TRBV5-4 and J usage is TRBJ2-1; TRBD2 matches at 7 bases. This CDR3 region has 15 residues. V lost 5 bases to trimming and J lost 0 bases; unmatched junction nucleotides: 5. Germline V lookup: CDR1 SGHNT, CDR2 YYREEE (reference sequence).

The rearrangement joins TRBV4-2 to TRBJ2-2, with D possibly TRBD1 on 5 matching bases. V was pared by 1 base and J by 6 bases, with 12 bases between. This CDR3 is built from 15 residues. Germline V gene data show CDR1 as LGHNA and CDR2 as YNFKEQ. CDR3 nucleotide sequence: TGTGCCAGCAGCCAAGTCAGGGTAGGGGCCGGGGAGCTGTTTTTT. Its translation: CASSQVRVGAGELFF.

V usage is TRBV28 and J usage is TRBJ2-3; TRBD2 agrees at 8 bases. CDR1 and CDR2 from the germline V gene are MDHEN and SYDVKM. This CDR3 comprises 15 residues. Germline trimming cut 8 bases from V and 2 bases from J; bases unmatched to any gene: 9. The CDR3 coding sequence is TGTGCCAGCCGGGGAGCGGGGGTCAACACAGATACGCAGTATTTT. Translation gives CASRGAGVNTDTQYF.

V usage is TRBV19 and J usage is TRBJ1-2; D call uncertain. The ends were cut back, 7 bases at V and 0 bases at J, with 15 bases in the middle. The V gene's germline CDR1 is LNHDA and CDR2 SQIVND (reference sequence). The CDR3 consists of 15 residues. CDR3 loop: CASTIELGANYGYTF. CDR3 sequence (DNA): TGTGCCAGTACCATCGAGCTGGGAGCTAACTATGGCTACACCTTC.

The chain links TRBV5-1 to TRBJ2-2; the match to TRBD2 covers 12 bases. The V gene's germline CDR1 is SGHRS and CDR2 YFSETQ. The CDR3 spans 17 residues. V gave up 2 bases and J gave up 0 bases; unmatched junction bases: 2. The CDR3 loop reads CASSFTSGGTNTGELFF. The CDR3 nucleotides read TGCGCCAGCAGCTTCACTAGCGGGGGGACGAACACCGGGGAGCTGTTTTTT.

The table lists this clone with a count of one. In DNA form, the CDR3 reads TGTGCCAGCAGCAATGCAGCAACTAATGAAAAACTGTTTTTT. This translates into CASSNAATNEKLFF. The chain is built from TRBV5-4 and TRBJ1-4, with D uncertain. The germline V gene encodes CDR1 SGHNT and CDR2 YYREEE (reference sequence). V was shortened by 4 bases and J by 0 bases, with 7 bases between the two germline ends. The CDR3 contains 14 residues.

V is TRBV7-9 and J is TRBJ1-4, with D unresolved. V was trimmed by 3 bases and J by 4 bases, leaving 9 bases between them. The CDR3 has 14 amino acids. Germline V gene sequence: CDR1 SEHNR, CDR2 FQNEAQ (reference sequence). The CDR3 loop is CASSFGTDNEKLFF. In DNA, the CDR3 is TGTGCCAGCAGCTTTGGAACAGATAATGAAAAACTGTTTTTT.

This clone has more than one count but fewer than ten. The chain carries TRBV18 and TRBJ1-3; D not certain. V lost 7 bases and J lost 0, with 10 bases in between. In germline, CDR1 is KGHSH, CDR2 LQKENI. This CDR3 spans 14 amino acids. In nucleotides, the CDR3 is TGTGCCAGCTTCGAGACAATCTCTGGAAACACCATATATTTT. Translating it yields CASFETISGNTIYF.

This chain links TRBV19 with TRBJ1-1; 7 nucleotides agree with TRBD1. This CDR3 spans 15 amino acids. Losses at the gene ends were 4 bases for V and 1 base for J; bases not matched to a gene: 6. CDR1 and CDR2 from the germline V gene are LNHDA and SQIVND (reference sequence). CDR3 protein: CASSTSGQPNTEAFF. The CDR3 nucleotides read TGTGCCAGTAGTACCTCGGGACAGCCGAACACTGAAGCTTTCTTT.

This chain uses TRBV5-6 with TRBJ2-3; D is possibly TRBD2 (5 bases). There are 14 residues in the CDR3. Germline CDR1 is SGHDT and CDR2 is YYEEEE. The V end lost 0 bases, the J end lost 6 bases, and 11 bases lay between the germline ends. CDR3 sequence: CASSLGRGWDTQYF. In nucleotides, the CDR3 is TGTGCCAGCAGCTTGGGACGGGGTTGGGATACGCAGTATTTT.

The V call is TRBV7-2, the J call TRBJ2-1, with 11 bases lining up with TRBD1. CDR3 length: 16 residues. Germline V gene sequence: CDR1 SGHTA, CDR2 FQGNSA. Trimming removed 0 bases from V and 3 bases from J; junction bases left unmatched: 1. CDR3 sequence (DNA): TGTGCCAGCAGCTTAGCGGGGACAGGGGGCTACAATGAGCAGTTCTTC. It specifies CASSLAGTGGYNEQFF.

The gene calls are TRBV3-1 (or the pseudogene TRBV3-2) and TRBJ1-6; 7 bases align to TRBD1. Germline CDR1 is LGHDT and CDR2 is YNNKEL (reference sequence). The trim removed 8 bases at V and 6 bases at J, leaving 1 base unmatched. This CDR3 is built from 12 residues. In nucleotides, the CDR3 is TGTGCCAGCGGGACAGCTAATTCACCCCTCCACTTT. Its protein product is CASGTANSPLHF.

The J gene is TRBJ2-1, the V gene TRBV12-5; D perhaps matches TRBD2 (6 bases). V gave up 1 base and J gave up 2 bases, with 9 bases separating them. The CDR3 runs 15 residues. Germline V CDR1 and CDR2: LGHNT, FRNRAP. The CDR3 loop is CASGLEAGAYNEQFF. DNA for the CDR3: TGTGCTAGTGGTTTGGAAGCGGGCGCCTACAATGAGCAGTTCTTC. Looking up the rest from reference TRBV12-5 and TRBJ2-1 gives the full variable domain: DARVTQTPRHKVTEMGQEVTMRCQPILGHNTVFWYRQTMMQGLELLAYFRNRAPLDDSGMPKDRFSAEMPDATLATLKIQPSEPRDSAVYFCASGLEAGAYNEQFFGPGTRLTVL.

V gene TRBV14 combines with J gene TRBJ2-1; TRBD2 matches 8 bases. The germline V gene encodes CDR1 SGHDN and CDR2 FVKESK. The CDR3 loop spans 15 amino acids. After removal of 2 bases from V and 3 bases from J, the junction contained 3 bases not matched to a gene. The CDR3, as DNA: TGTGCCAGCAGCCAAAGCGCGGGGGGCTACAATGAGCAGTTCTTC. It specifies CASSQSAGGYNEQFF. Using reference TRBV14 and TRBJ2-1 for the parts outside the CDR3, the full variable domain is EAGVTQFPSHSVIEKGQTVTLRCDPISGHDNLYWYRRVMGKEIKFLLHFVKESKQDESGMPNNRFLAERTGGTYSTLKVQPAELEDSGVYFCASSQSAGGYNEQFFGPGTRLTVL.